These 6 T cell receptor beta chains share one sample of origin, sequenced in a study of blood T cells in healthy people across ages (dated by TCRdb to the mid-2010s). Libraries were prepared through 5' RACE. For sequencing, an Illumina HiSeq 2500 was employed. A second roughly 6 to 12 cycle PCR used a sample-barcoded 5' primer and a J-beta primer mix. TCRdb reworked the public reads: Q25 trimming with fastp, MiXCR clone assembly, productive beta chains retained. One record per CDR3 amino acid sequence lists the most common genes and DNA. Recorded for this sample are 270,000 or so distinct CDR3 sequences; around 29% of them occurred a single time. The ten largest clones take up approximately 29% of the sample. Sequences were obtained from blood. These receptors all come from a woman aged 65 to 85 in good health.

As concerns this clonotype: Germline is not matched at one junction end, which may reflect a read error. The chain is built from TRBV7-7 and TRBJ2-1; D gene unclear. The CDR3 runs 13 residues. In germline, CDR1 is SSHAT, CDR2 FNYEAQ (reference sequence). The DNA of the CDR3 is TGTGCTAGCAGCTTAGGTGAATACAATGAGCAGTTCTTC. Amino acids: CASSLGEYNEQFF.

Only a few counts were recorded for this clonotype. The chain uses TRBV7-2 and TRBJ1-3; tentative D call: TRBD1 (6 bases). Between the trimmed V and J ends, which lost 5 bases and 2 bases, there was a span of 10 bases. Germline CDR1 reads SGHTA; CDR2 reads FQGNSA. The length of the CDR3 is 14 residues. DNA for the CDR3: TGTGCCAGCAGCACAGGGTATCCTGGAAACACCATATATTTT. This translates into CASSTGYPGNTIYF.

In the case of this clonotype: A junction boundary mismatches the germline segment, possibly from a read error. The CDR3 DNA reads TGTGCCATCAGTGAGCTTCCGACAGGCGAGAACCCTGAAGCTTTCTTT. Translated, it gives CAISELPTGENPEAFF. The rearrangement links TRBV10-3 to TRBJ1-1; perhaps TRBD1 as D (6 bases). The CDR3 spans 16 residues. Germline CDR1 reads ENHRY; CDR2 reads SYGVKD.

This clonotype was picked up a small number of times. CDR3 sequence reads: CASSLVGEINEQFF. The DNA for the CDR3 is TGTGCCAGCAGCTTGGTAGGGGAAATCAATGAGCAGTTCTTC. The rearrangement links TRBV5-6 to TRBJ2-5, with D maybe TRBD1 (5 bases). The end of the DNA aligns better with TRBJ2-1, so the J call may be wrong. The germline V gene has CDR1 SGHDT and CDR2 YYEEEE. This CDR3 has 14 amino acids.

This clonotype came up a few times. The V call is TRBV6-2 or TRBV6-3, the J call TRBJ1-1, with D tentatively TRBD1 (5 bases). In germline, CDR1 is MNHEY, CDR2 SVGEGT. Trimming took off 6 bases at V and 1 base at J, with 18 bases between the two ends. The CDR3 totals 16 residues. In DNA form, the CDR3 reads TGTGCCAGCAGGCAAAATCCACAGGAGACGAACACTGAAGCTTTCTTT. Its translation is CASRQNPQETNTEAFF.

The gene calls are TRBV3-1 and TRBJ1-4; D is possibly TRBD1 (6 bases). The CDR3 has 18 residues. Germline CDR1 LGHDT, CDR2 YNNKEL (reference sequence). Trimming removed 0 bases from V and 8 bases from J, with 22 bases in between. The CDR3 loop reads CASSQDQVGGGFREKLFF. DNA for the CDR3: TGTGCCAGCAGCCAAGATCAAGTAGGGGGAGGGTTTAGAGAAAAACTGTTTTTT.